These 13 T cell receptor beta chains were all obtained from the same sample, sequenced in a study of T cells in Graves' hyperthyroidism and ophthalmopathy. From RNA transcripts, TCR beta CDR3 regions were amplified. HTBI primers were the set used in a first-round RT-PCR of the TCR CDR3. MiXCR, run by TCRdb on the multiplex PCR reads, gives a single entry per CDR3 protein. The table has 350,000 to 400,000 distinct CDR3 sequences, 18% seen once; the top ten hold 40% to 45%. Sequencing was done on a sample of blood. All receptors derive from a man aged 18 to 30 with Graves' ophthalmopathy.

About this clonotype: A much larger clone lies a single base off, so this may be a read error. The V call is TRBV15, the J call TRBJ2-5; D is possibly TRBD2 (5 bases). The V end lost 4 bases, the J end lost 2 bases, and 11 bases lay between the germline ends. Germline V gene sequence: CDR1 LNHNV, CDR2 YYDKDF (reference sequence). CDR3 length: 14 residues. The CDR3 coding sequence is TGTGCCACCAGCAATCGGGATCATCAAGAGACCCAGTACTTC. The encoded protein is CATSNRDHQETQYF.

The table lists this clonotype with many counts. The rearrangement uses TRBV3-1 and TRBJ2-1, with D perhaps given as TRBD1 or TRBD2 (5 bases each). V lost 1 base, J lost 6 bases, and 19 bases lay in between. The CDR3 has 17 amino acids. In germline, CDR1 is LGHDT, CDR2 YNNKEL (reference sequence). DNA for the CDR3: TGTGCCAGCAGCCAAGTAAAGGTGGGGGTGAGTGGCAATGAGCAGTTCTTC. Its translation is CASSQVKVGVSGNEQFF.

This clonotype was picked up a small number of times. The chain links TRBV2 to TRBJ2-2; D remains ambiguous. With 7 bases removed from V and 0 bases from J, the gap between germline ends came to 9 bases. The CDR3 is made up of 14 amino acids. Germline V gene lookup returns CDR1 SNHLY and CDR2 FYNNEI. CDR3 loop: CASIASPNTGELFF. The CDR3 region has the DNA TGTGCCAGCATAGCTTCCCCGAACACCGGGGAGCTGTTTTTT.

This clonotype has a count of ten or more. The chain is built from TRBV5-1 and TRBJ1-1; D unclear. The CDR3 is 12 amino acids. Between the trimmed V and J ends, which lost 4 bases and 3 bases, there was a span of 7 bases. Germline V gene lookup returns CDR1 SGHRS and CDR2 YFSETQ. CDR3 sequence reads: CASSHGDTEAFF. As DNA, the CDR3 is TGCGCCAGCAGCCACGGGGACACTGAAGCTTTCTTT.

This clonotype was found a few times. The CDR3 loop reads CASQEGAGETQYF. The CDR3 region has the DNA TGTGCCAGCCAGGAGGGGGCAGGGGAGACCCAGTACTTC. V is TRBV7-9 and J is TRBJ2-5; D may be TRBD1 (7 bases). Trimming left V 8 bases short and J 5 bases short, with 15 bases between. This CDR3 contains 13 residues. CDR1 and CDR2 (germline): SEHNR, FQNEAQ (reference sequence).

This clonotype was seen ten or more times. V is TRBV5-1 and J is TRBJ1-6; D is perhaps TRBD1 (5 bases). Germline V gives CDR1 SGHRS, CDR2 YFSETQ. V dropped 2 bases and J dropped 8 bases, with 14 bases sitting between them. CDR3 length: 15 amino acids. As DNA, the CDR3 is TGCGCCAGCAGCTTCGTGACAGCGACGGATTCACCCCTCCACTTT. Protein: CASSFVTATDSPLHF.

The V gene is TRBV4-2, the J gene TRBJ1-1; D may be TRBD1 (5 bases). Trimming removed 2 bases from V and 6 bases from J, with 7 bases in between. The CDR3 loop spans 12 amino acids. The germline V gene has CDR1 LGHNA and CDR2 YNFKEQ. The CDR3 protein is CASSQPTAEAFF. For the CDR3, the DNA is TGTGCCAGCAGCCAACCGACAGCTGAAGCTTTCTTT.

This clonotype appeared a few times. CDR3 region: CSVEWSSETQYF. Written as DNA, the CDR3 is TGCAGCGTTGAATGGTCTTCCGAGACCCAGTACTTC. The chain carries TRBV29-1 and TRBJ2-5, with unresolved D. V was pared by 2 bases and J by 5 bases, with 9 bases between. From germline, CDR1 is SQVTM and CDR2 ANQGSEA. CDR3 size: 12 residues.

The rearrangement links TRBV27 to TRBJ2-1; tentative D call: TRBD2 (5 bases). Trimming removed 5 bases at V and 10 bases at J, with 21 bases between. This CDR3 comprises 15 residues. Germline V CDR1 and CDR2: MNHEY, SMNVEV (reference sequence). CDR3 sequence (DNA): TGTGCCAGCAGTATTGGACTGCTTACGAGTGGGGAGCAGTTCTTC. This translates into CASSIGLLTSGEQFF.

The chain couples TRBV6-4 to TRBJ2-3, with 7 bases aligning to TRBD2. CDR3 length equals 15 residues. J gave up 5 bases and V 5 bases, and 10 bases lay outside the gene matches. Germline V gives CDR1 MRHNA, CDR2 SNTAGT. As DNA, the CDR3 is TGTGCCAGCAGTCAAGGGGCGGGAGCTGGAGATACGCAGTATTTT. Translated, it gives CASSQGAGAGDTQYF.

This clonotype was seen repeatedly, ten times or more. The chain links TRBV12-3 or TRBV12-4 to TRBJ2-1, with D perhaps given as TRBD1 or TRBD2 (6 bases each). Trimming took 3 bases from V and 2 from J, leaving 11 bases between them. There are 15 residues in the CDR3. The CDR3 protein is CASSFGGHAYNEQFF. The CDR3 region has the DNA TGTGCCAGCAGTTTCGGGGGACACGCCTACAATGAGCAGTTCTTC.

V and J are TRBV9 and TRBJ1-3, with D perhaps TRBD1 (6 bases). The CDR3 is 14 residues long. Trimming removed 6 bases at V and 2 bases at J, with 12 bases between. Germline CDR1 SGDLS, CDR2 YYNGEE. This CDR3 reads CASNLGDTGNTIYF. The CDR3 DNA follows: TGTGCCAGCAACCTAGGGGACACTGGAAACACCATATATTTT.

CDR3 sequence: CSVDTREPVVDTQYF. The CDR3, as DNA: TGCAGCGTCGACACTAGGGAGCCAGTGGTTGATACGCAGTATTTT. This sequence joins TRBV29-1 and TRBJ2-3, with D possibly being TRBD2 (5 bases). V was shortened by 6 bases and J by 6 bases, with 22 bases between the two germline ends. CDR3 length equals 15 residues. Germline CDR1 and CDR2: SQVTM and ANQGSEA.